The clone carrying this TCR beta chain showed up just a few times. Its antigen remains unidentified. These data originate in a study of T cells after yellow fever vaccination. Whole-study results and caveats: Though weaker, the secondary response peaked faster, on day 5 versus 15. Most clones from primary vaccination resurfaced after the booster (around 97% CD4, around 90% CD8). The CD4 compartment and the CD8 compartment contained a small share of clonotypes in common.

The V and J ends lost 6 bases and 8 bases, in that order; junction bases with no gene match: 14. The CDR3 length is 15 residues. The V gene's germline CDR1 is SGHVS and CDR2 FNYEAQ. TCRdb used MiXCR to reprocess the 5' RACE reads, holding one entry per CDR3 protein. Of approximately 610,000 distinct CDR3 sequences listed, approximately 16% are singletons. The clonotype was recovered from a man between 18 and 35 years old who received the YFV17D yellow fever vaccine. The sequencing here drew on PBMCs, taken 5 to 6 days after the first yellow fever vaccination. The rearrangement uses TRBV7-6 and TRBJ1-2; 8 bases line up with TRBD1. CDR3 DNA: TGTGCCAGCAGTTTTTATCGGACAGGGAGGAAAGGCTACACCTTC. It specifies CASSFYRTGRKGYTF.